Listed below are T cell receptor beta chains from one sample, sequenced in a study of blood T cell repertoires in COVID-19. The table came from immunoSEQ multiplex PCR; TCRdb's copy has only in-frame clones and leaves some out. The table has under 55,000 clones, about 92% seen once; the top ten hold more than 3%. Specimen: peripheral blood. The source is a human donor in a cohort sampled during active COVID-19. The CDR3 runs from the conserved cysteine through the conserved F or W. A D gene is named only where the DNA matches it firmly. The size field is filled for only some rows; it gives once, few, many or a size class.

clone_size,v_call,j_call,d_call,cdr3_aa,cdr3_nt
.,TRBV7-9,TRBJ1-3,.,CASSPGVSGNTIYF,TGTGCCAGCAGCCCCGGGGTTTCTGGAAACACCATATATTTT
.,TRBV30,TRBJ2-5,.,CAWTNQETQYF,TGTGCCTGGACAAACCAAGAGACCCAGTACTTC
.,TRBV6-6,TRBJ2-7,TRBD1,CASSLTGAYEQYF,TGTGCCAGCAGTTTGACAGGGGCCTACGAGCAGTACTTC
.,TRBV6-6,TRBJ2-1,.,CASSYFWTENEQFF,TGTGCCAGCAGTTACTTCTGGACAGAGAATGAGCAGTTCTTC
.,TRBV11-2,TRBJ1-1,.,CASSLGDIRNTEAFF,TGTGCCAGCAGCTTAGGGGACATTAGGAACACTGAAGCTTTCTTT
.,TRBV10-3,TRBJ1-2,TRBD1,CAITPSGTGGRGYTF,TGTGCCATCACCCCGAGCGGGACAGGGGGCCGTGGCTACACCTTC
.,TRBV28,TRBJ2-5,.,CATGGDDRAETQYF,TGTGCCACCGGGGGGGACGACAGGGCAGAGACCCAGTACTTC
.,TRBV7-3,TRBJ2-5,.,CASSLGGQETQYF,TGTGCCAGCAGCTTAGGCGGACAAGAGACCCAGTACTTC
.,TRBV7-6,TRBJ2-7,TRBD2,CASSLASGSFYEQYF,TGTGCCAGCAGCTTAGCTAGCGGGAGTTTCTACGAGCAGTACTTC
.,TRBV7-9,TRBJ1-1,TRBD1,CASSPRDRAGNTEAFF,TGTGCCAGCAGCCCCCGGGACAGGGCGGGGAACACTGAAGCTTTCTTT
.,TRBV4-1,TRBJ1-5,.,CASSPSGGNQPQHF,TGCGCCAGCAGCCCGTCCGGCGGGAATCAGCCCCAGCATTTT
.,TRBV27,TRBJ1-1,.,CASSWGGRGDTEAFF,TGTGCCAGCAGTTGGGGGGGCCGAGGGGACACTGAAGCTTTCTTT
.,TRBV3-1/TRBV3-2,TRBJ1-1,.,CASSRTGDTEAFF,TGTGCCAGCAGCCGGACGGGGGACACTGAAGCTTTCTTT
.,TRBV7-9,TRBJ1-3,.,CASSRNSFYSGNTIYF,TGTGCCAGCAGCCGTAACAGTTTTTACTCTGGAAACACCATATATTTT
.,TRBV2,TRBJ2-1,TRBD2,CASSAETSGSYEQFF,TGTGCCAGCAGTGCGGAGACTAGCGGGAGCTATGAGCAGTTCTTC
.,TRBV29-1,TRBJ2-7,TRBD2,CSVTTTSLDEQYF,TGCAGCGTTACTACGACTAGCTTGGACGAGCAGTACTTC
.,TRBV5-4,TRBJ1-2,.,CASSWGGGTDVYGYTF,TGTGCCAGCAGCTGGGGCGGCGGGACGGACGTCTATGGCTACACCTTC
.,TRBV6-1,TRBJ1-5,.,CASSEGGYSNQPQHF,TGTGCCAGCAGTGAGGGCGGGTATAGCAATCAGCCCCAGCATTTT
.,TRBV1,TRBJ2-7,.,CTSCGRTISYEQYF,TGCACCAGCTGCGGGAGGACCATATCCTACGAGCAGTACTTC
few,TRBV7-9,TRBJ2-2,TRBD2,CASSSTSGRPTGELFF,TGTGCCAGCAGCTCGACTAGCGGGAGGCCCACCGGGGAGCTGTTTTTT
.,TRBV5-4,TRBJ1-1,.,CASSLVSDTEAFF,TGTGCCAGCAGCTTGGTGTCCGACACTGAAGCTTTCTTT
.,TRBV24-1,TRBJ1-2,TRBD1,CATSRTRDSGYTF,TGTGCCACCAGTCGTACCCGGGACAGTGGCTACACCTTC
.,TRBV5-5,TRBJ1-6,.,CASSLDNLSPLHF,TGTGCCAGCAGCTTGGACAACCTCTCACCCCTCCACTTT
.,TRBV9,TRBJ1-2,.,CASSVGGASANYGYTF,TGTGCCAGCAGCGTGGGGGGGGCGTCAGCGAACTATGGCTACACCTTC
few,TRBV19,TRBJ1-5,.,CASSPRNQPQHF,TGTGCCAGTAGTCCCCGTAATCAGCCCCAGCATTTT
.,TRBV18,TRBJ2-7,.,CASSPRRDSAYEQYF,TGTGCCAGCTCACCCCGAAGGGACTCAGCCTACGAGCAGTACTTC
.,TRBV19,TRBJ2-6,.,CASSPSGVSGANVLTF,TGTGCCAGTAGTCCCTCAGGGGTATCTGGGGCCAACGTCCTGACTTTC
.,TRBV12-2,TRBJ1-5,.,CASRKDVRGQPQHF,TGTGCAAGTCGCAAAGACGTCAGGGGTCAGCCCCAGCATTTT
.,TRBV29-1,TRBJ2-1,TRBD2,CSVDAGGWDEQFF,TGCAGCGTTGATGCGGGGGGGTGGGATGAGCAGTTCTTC
once,TRBV24-1,TRBJ1-1,.,CATSAGRDTEAFF,TGTGCCACCAGCGCAGGGAGGGACACTGAAGCTTTCTTT
.,TRBV2,TRBJ2-7,.,CASNRGTAYEQYF,TGTGCCAGCAACCGCGGGACAGCCTACGAGCAGTACTTC
.,TRBV27,TRBJ2-2,TRBD2,CASSPRPGLAGGYGGELFF,TGTGCCAGCAGTCCCAGACCGGGACTAGCGGGAGGATATGGCGGGGAGCTGTTTTTT
.,TRBV9,TRBJ1-4,TRBD1,CASSPKTGGAFTNEKLFF,TGTGCCAGCAGCCCGAAAACAGGGGGCGCTTTTACTAATGAAAAACTGTTTTTT
.,TRBV15,TRBJ2-6,.,CATSRVVGGSGANVLTF,TGTGCCACCAGCAGAGTAGTAGGAGGCTCTGGGGCCAACGTCCTGACTTTC
.,TRBV7-9,TRBJ2-6,.,CASSLKLSGANVLTF,TGTGCCAGCAGCTTAAAACTCTCTGGGGCCAACGTCCTGACTTTC
.,TRBV19,TRBJ2-6,.,CASSPFLDQSGANVLTF,TGTGCCAGTAGTCCCTTCCTAGACCAATCTGGGGCCAACGTCCTGACTTTC
.,TRBV7-9,TRBJ1-5,.,CASSLQGSNQPQHF,TGTGCCAGCAGCTTACAGGGAAGCAATCAGCCCCAGCATTTT
.,TRBV18,TRBJ1-1,.,CASSPGGNMNTEAFF,TGTGCCAGCTCACCAGGAGGGAACATGAACACTGAAGCTTTCTTT
few,TRBV19,TRBJ2-1,TRBD1,CASTRRTGDTNFYNEQFF,TGTGCCAGTACCAGGAGGACAGGGGATACTAACTTTTACAATGAGCAGTTCTTC
.,TRBV3-1/TRBV3-2,TRBJ1-2,.,CASSQEGPLGGYTF,TGTGCCAGCAGCCAAGAGGGGCCCCTGGGGGGCTACACCTTC
.,TRBV5-4,TRBJ2-5,TRBD2,CASSLVRLAGGTERETQYF,TGTGCCAGCAGCTTGGTGAGGCTAGCGGGAGGCACGGAGAGGGAGACCCAGTACTTC
.,TRBV7-8,TRBJ2-7,TRBD1,CASSFGTGESYEQYF,TGTGCCAGCAGCTTTGGGACAGGGGAATCCTACGAGCAGTACTTC
.,TRBV30,TRBJ1-1,.,CAWSWGLNTEAFF,TGTGCCTGGAGTTGGGGCTTGAACACTGAAGCTTTCTTT
.,TRBV25-1,TRBJ1-6,TRBD1,CASARRTGPSPLHF,TGTGCCAGCGCCCGCCGGACAGGTCCTTCCCCCCTCCACTTT
.,TRBV5-1,TRBJ1-1,TRBD1,CASSQTGGIGDTEAFF,TGCGCCAGCAGCCAAACAGGGGGCATAGGAGACACTGAAGCTTTCTTT
.,TRBV5-6,TRBJ1-1,.,CASSTTGSWTEAFF,TGTGCCAGCAGCACCACAGGGTCGTGGACTGAAGCTTTCTTT
.,TRBV11-2,TRBJ2-5,.,CASSLGNARETQYF,TGTGCCAGCAGCTTAGGGAATGCGCGGGAGACCCAGTACTTC
.,TRBV5-5,TRBJ1-1,.,CASSFPQNTEAFF,TGTGCCAGCAGCTTTCCACAGAACACTGAAGCTTTCTTT
.,TRBV9,TRBJ2-1,TRBD2,CASSVEASGRGEQFF,TGTGCCAGCAGCGTAGAAGCTAGCGGGAGGGGTGAGCAGTTCTTC
.,TRBV7-9,TRBJ2-7,TRBD1,CASSRQGAEQYF,TGTGCCAGCAGTAGACAGGGGGCCGAGCAGTACTTC
.,TRBV7-9,TRBJ2-1,TRBD2,CASSGTSGAYNEQFF,TGTGCCAGCAGTGGAACTAGCGGGGCCTACAATGAGCAGTTCTTC
once,TRBV3-1/TRBV3-2,TRBJ2-7,.,CASSQFGGGNEQYF,TGTGCCAGCAGCCAATTCGGGGGAGGAAACGAGCAGTACTTC
.,TRBV6-5,TRBJ2-2,.,CASSRASNTGELFF,TGTGCCAGCAGCAGGGCTTCGAACACCGGGGAGCTGTTTTTT
.,TRBV3-1/TRBV3-2,TRBJ2-5,TRBD2,CASSQVAAGGYQETQYF,TGTGCCAGCAGCCAAGTAGCAGCGGGAGGGTACCAAGAGACCCAGTACTTC
.,TRBV2,TRBJ2-1,.,CASGGRSSYNEQFF,TGTGCCAGCGGAGGTAGGAGCTCCTACAATGAGCAGTTCTTC
.,TRBV5-1,TRBJ2-2,TRBD2,CASSLVSGGDTGELFF,TGCGCCAGCAGCTTGGTTAGCGGGGGAGACACCGGGGAGCTGTTTTTT